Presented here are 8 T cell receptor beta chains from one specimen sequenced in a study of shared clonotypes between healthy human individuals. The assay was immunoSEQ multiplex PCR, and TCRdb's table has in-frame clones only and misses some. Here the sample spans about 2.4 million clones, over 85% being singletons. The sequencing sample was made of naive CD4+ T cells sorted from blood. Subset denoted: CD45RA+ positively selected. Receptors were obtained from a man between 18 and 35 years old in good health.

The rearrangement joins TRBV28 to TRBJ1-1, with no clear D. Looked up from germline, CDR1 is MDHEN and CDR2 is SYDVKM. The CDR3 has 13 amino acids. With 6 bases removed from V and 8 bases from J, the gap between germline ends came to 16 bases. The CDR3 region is CASSRPIMGEAFF. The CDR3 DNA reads TGTGCCAGCAGCAGGCCCATTATGGGGGAAGCTTTCTTT.

CDR3 region: CASSLRGGELDTQYF. The DNA of the CDR3 is TGTGCCAGCAGCCTGCGGGGGGGCGAGTTAGATACGCAGTATTTT. The genes are TRBV5-4 and TRBJ2-3; TRBD2 agrees at 9 bases. This CDR3 is 15 amino acids long. CDR1 is SGHNT and CDR2 is YYREEE in the germline V gene (reference sequence). The J segment lost 5 bases and the V segment lost 4 bases, leaving 8 bases of the junction unmatched. Drawing the rest from reference TRBV5-4 and TRBJ2-3, the complete variable domain is ETGVTQSPTHLIKTRGQQVTLRCSSQSGHNTVSWYQQALGQGPQFIFQYYREEENGRGNFPPRFSGLQFPNYSSELNVNALELDDSALYLCASSLRGGELDTQYFGPGTRLTVL.

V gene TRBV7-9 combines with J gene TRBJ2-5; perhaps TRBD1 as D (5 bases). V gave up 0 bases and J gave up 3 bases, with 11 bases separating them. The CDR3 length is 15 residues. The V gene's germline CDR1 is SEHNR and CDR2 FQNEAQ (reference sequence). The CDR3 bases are TGTGCCAGCAGCTTAGCAGGGGTTCTAAAAGAGACCCAGTACTTC. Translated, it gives CASSLAGVLKETQYF.

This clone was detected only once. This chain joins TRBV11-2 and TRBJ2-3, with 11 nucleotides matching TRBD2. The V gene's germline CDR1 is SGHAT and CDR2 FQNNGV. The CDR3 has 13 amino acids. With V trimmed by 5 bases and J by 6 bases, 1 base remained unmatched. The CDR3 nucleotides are TGTGCCAGCAGCCGGACTAGCGGGGATACGCAGTATTTT. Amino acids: CASSRTSGDTQYF. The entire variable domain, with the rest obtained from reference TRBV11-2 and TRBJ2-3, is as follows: EAGVAQSPRYKIIEKRQSVAFWCNPISGHATLYWYQQILGQGPKLLIQFQNNGVVDDSQLPKDRFSAERLKGVDSTLKIQPAKLEDSAVYLCASSRTSGDTQYFGPGTRLTVL.

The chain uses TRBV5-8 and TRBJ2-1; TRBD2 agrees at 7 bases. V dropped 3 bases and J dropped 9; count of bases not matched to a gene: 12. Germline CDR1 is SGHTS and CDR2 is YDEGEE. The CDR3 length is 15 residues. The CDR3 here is CASSSGAGVFGEQFF. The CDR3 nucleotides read TGTGCCAGCAGCTCCGGGGCGGGAGTCTTTGGTGAGCAGTTCTTC.

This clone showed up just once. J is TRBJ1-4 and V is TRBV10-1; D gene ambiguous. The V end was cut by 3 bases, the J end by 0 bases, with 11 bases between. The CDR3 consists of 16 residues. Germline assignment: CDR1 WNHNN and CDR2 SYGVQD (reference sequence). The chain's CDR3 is CASSEEAGATNEKLFF. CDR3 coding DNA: TGCGCCAGCAGTGAAGAGGCAGGAGCAACTAATGAAAAACTGTTTTTT.

CDR3 nucleotide sequence: TGTGCCACCAGCAGAGATAACGCTGGCAGCACCCTCCACTTT. Its translation: CATSRDNAGSTLHF. This chain uses TRBV15 with TRBJ1-6; the D is unclear. Germline V gene data show CDR1 as LNHNV and CDR2 as YYDKDF (reference sequence). CDR3 size: 14 residues. V was pared by 0 bases and J by 14 bases, with 14 bases between.

The CDR3 sequence is CASSLSGRAYNEQFF. Written as DNA, the CDR3 is TGTGCCAGCAGCCTTAGCGGGAGGGCATACAATGAGCAGTTCTTC. The chain carries TRBV11-2 and TRBJ2-1; 11 nucleotides agree with TRBD2. V was pared by 5 bases and J by 4 bases, with 4 bases of the junction left unmatched. This CDR3 has 15 residues. Germline lookup yields CDR1 SGHAT and CDR2 FQNNGV.